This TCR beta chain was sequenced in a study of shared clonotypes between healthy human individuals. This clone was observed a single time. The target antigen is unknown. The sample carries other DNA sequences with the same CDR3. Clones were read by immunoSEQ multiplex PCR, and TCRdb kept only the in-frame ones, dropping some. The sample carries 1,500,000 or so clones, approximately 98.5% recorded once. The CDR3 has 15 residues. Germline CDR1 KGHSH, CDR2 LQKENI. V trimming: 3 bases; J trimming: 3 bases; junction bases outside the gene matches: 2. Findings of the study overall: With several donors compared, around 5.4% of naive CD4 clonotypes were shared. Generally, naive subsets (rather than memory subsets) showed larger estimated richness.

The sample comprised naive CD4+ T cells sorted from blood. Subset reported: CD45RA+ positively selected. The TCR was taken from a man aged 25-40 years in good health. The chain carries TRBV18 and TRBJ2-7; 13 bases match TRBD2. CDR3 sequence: CASSPRLAGGYEQYF. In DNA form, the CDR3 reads TGTGCCAGCTCACCTAGACTAGCGGGAGGCTACGAGCAGTACTTC.